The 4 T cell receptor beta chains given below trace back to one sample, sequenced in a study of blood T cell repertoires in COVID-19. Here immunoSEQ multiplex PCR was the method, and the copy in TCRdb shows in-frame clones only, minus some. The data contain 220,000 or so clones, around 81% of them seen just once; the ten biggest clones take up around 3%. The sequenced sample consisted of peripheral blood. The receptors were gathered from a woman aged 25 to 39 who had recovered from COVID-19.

CDR3 bases: TGTGCCTGGACGACTAGCGGGACCTACAATGAGCAGTTCTTC. Protein: CAWTTSGTYNEQFF. The chain recombines TRBV30 with TRBJ2-1; TRBD2 agrees at 11 bases. Germline CDR1 is GTSNPN and CDR2 is SVGIG (reference sequence). V gave up 4 bases and J gave up 2 bases; unmatched junction bases: 1. The CDR3 contains 14 residues.

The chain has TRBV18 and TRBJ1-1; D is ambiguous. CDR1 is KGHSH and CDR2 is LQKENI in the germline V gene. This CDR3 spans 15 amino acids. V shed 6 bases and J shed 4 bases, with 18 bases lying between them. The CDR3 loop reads CASSANDGRTTEAFF. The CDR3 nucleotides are TGTGCCAGCTCCGCAAACGACGGGAGGACCACTGAAGCTTTCTTT.

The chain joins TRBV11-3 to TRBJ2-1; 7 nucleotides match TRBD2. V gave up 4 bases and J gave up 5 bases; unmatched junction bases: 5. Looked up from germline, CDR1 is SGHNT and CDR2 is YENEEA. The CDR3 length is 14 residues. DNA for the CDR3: TGTGCCAGCAGCTGGGGGAGGGCTAACAATGAGCAGTTCTTC. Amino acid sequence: CASSWGRANNEQFF.

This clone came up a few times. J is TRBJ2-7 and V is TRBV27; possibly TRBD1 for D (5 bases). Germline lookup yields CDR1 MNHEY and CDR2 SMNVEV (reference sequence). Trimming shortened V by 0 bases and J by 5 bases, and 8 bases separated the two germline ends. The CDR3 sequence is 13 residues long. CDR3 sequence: CASSLSKGDEQYF. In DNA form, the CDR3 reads TGTGCCAGCAGTTTATCGAAAGGGGACGAGCAGTACTTC.